The next 3 T cell receptor beta chains were all read from a single sample in a study of blood T cell repertoires in COVID-19. The table came from immunoSEQ multiplex PCR; TCRdb's copy has only in-frame clones and leaves some out. The sample includes 150,000 to 250,000 clones, around 94% of them seen just once. The sample comprised peripheral blood. The receptors originated from a man aged 25-40 years with COVID-19, enrolled during active disease.

J is TRBJ1-5 and V is TRBV7-2; D not certain. Trimming took 1 base from V and 4 from J, leaving 11 bases between them. There are 15 residues in the CDR3. Germline CDR1 reads SGHTA; CDR2 reads FQGNSA. CDR3 protein: CASSLGPGGNQPQHF. The CDR3, as DNA: TGTGCCAGCAGCTTAGGACCAGGCGGGAATCAGCCCCAGCATTTT.

Worth noting for this clone: This sample includes further DNA sequences coding for the same CDR3. This chain links TRBV19 with TRBJ2-7; no clear D. Trimming took off 8 bases at V and 9 bases at J, with 11 bases between the two ends. This CDR3 contains 10 residues. Germline assignment: CDR1 LNHDA and CDR2 SQIVND (reference sequence). The chain's CDR3 is CASRWPGQYF. In DNA form, the CDR3 reads TGTGCCAGTCGGTGGCCAGGGCAGTACTTC.

The chain couples TRBV5-5 to TRBJ2-3; D is undetermined. CDR3 length: 14 amino acids. Trimming left V 0 bases short and J 6 bases short, with 11 bases between. The germline V gene encodes CDR1 SGHKS and CDR2 YYEKEE (reference sequence). CDR3 bases: TGTGCCAGCAGCTTGGCCGTGGTCGGGGATACGCAGTATTTT. Its protein product is CASSLAVVGDTQYF.